This passage covers 5 T cell receptor beta chains from one sample sequenced in a study of cytomegalovirus exposure and HLA in healthy donors. Assay: immunoSEQ multiplex PCR; the TCRdb copy retains only in-frame clones and omits some. The profile shows hundreds of thousands of clones, more than 80% of them singletons. The sequenced sample consisted of PBMCs. Receptors were obtained from a woman between 18 and 30 years old in good health and CMV-seronegative.

This chain connects TRBV4-1 to TRBJ2-1, with D perhaps matching TRBD2 (5 bases). The V gene lost 1 base and the J gene lost 6 bases, with 16 bases spanning the gap. The length of the CDR3 is 16 residues. From germline, CDR1 is MGHRA and CDR2 YSYEKL. The CDR3 is CASSQGRSYGGNEQFF. The CDR3 coding sequence is TGCGCCAGCAGCCAAGGAAGGTCCTACGGAGGCAATGAGCAGTTCTTC.

This clone was seen a single time. The chain employs TRBV6-7 and TRBJ1-5; a possible D gene is TRBD1 (6 bases). TRBV6-7 is assigned to the ORF class and has an uncertain function. This CDR3 comprises 16 residues. Trimming stripped 3 bases from V and 0 bases from J, with 12 bases between. The DNA of the CDR3 is TGTGCCAGCAGTTATTCGGGGACACCTAGCAATCAGCCCCAGCATTTT. This translates into CASSYSGTPSNQPQHF.

The chain joins TRBV10-1 to TRBJ2-5; TRBD2 matches at 13 bases. V was pared by 3 bases and J by 5 bases, with 9 bases of the junction left unmatched. The CDR3 runs 17 residues. Per the germline V gene, CDR1 is WNHNN and CDR2 is SYGVQD (reference sequence). The CDR3 DNA reads as TGCGCCAGCAGTGACCTTATACTAGCGGGGGGGCCCGAGACCCAGTACTTC. It is translated as CASSDLILAGGPETQYF.

V gene TRBV13 combines with J gene TRBJ2-1; D possibly corresponds to TRBD2 (8 bases). This CDR3 is built from 14 residues. The germline V gene has CDR1 PRHDT and CDR2 FYEKMQ (reference sequence). V was pared by 4 bases and J by 8 bases, with 15 bases between. The CDR3 region has the DNA TGTGCCAGCAGCTCGGGAGGGGGCGCGGATGAGCAGTTCTTC. Translated, it gives CASSSGGGADEQFF.

The chain recombines TRBV27 with TRBJ2-3; D not resolved. Trimming stripped 5 bases from V and 2 bases from J, with 14 bases between. Germline V gene data show CDR1 as MNHEY and CDR2 as SMNVEV (reference sequence). The CDR3 runs 15 residues. The CDR3 DNA reads TGTGCCAGCAGTCACACAGCTATTTCCACAGATACGCAGTATTTT. Translating gives CASSHTAISTDTQYF.